The entry that follows covers one TCR beta chain sequence. As yet, its antigen is unknown. The data derive from a study of graft-versus-host responses after intestinal transplantation. Study-level information: Every one of the recipients received anti-thymocyte globulin induction and afterwards took tacrolimus and steroids for 3 to 4 years.

Whole-study results and caveats: There was an association between peak levels of circulating GvH clones and early post-transplant HvG declines.

Germline V lookup: CDR1 MGHRA, CDR2 YSYEKL. With V trimmed by 3 bases and J by 6 bases, 13 bases remained unmatched. This CDR3 spans 17 amino acids. The data were produced by immunoSEQ multiplex PCR, yet TCRdb's version contains in-frame clones alone and is incomplete. The profile covers some 95,000 clones, with over 75% appearing a single time and over 0.4% taken by the ten largest. The sequence derives from a human donor who received an intestinal transplant. The specimen was unstimulated CD8+ T cells sorted from spleen or lymph node cells, collected before intestinal transplant. This chain connects TRBV4-1 to TRBJ2-1, with 8 bases lining up with TRBD2. The CDR3 protein is CASSQPLWSGGRNEQFF. CDR3 in DNA: TGCGCCAGCAGCCAGCCCTTGTGGAGCGGGGGTCGCAATGAGCAGTTCTTC.